This T cell receptor beta chain was obtained from a study of T cell responses to AZD1222 COVID-19 vaccine. Some clones are missing from TCRdb's copy, which holds only in-frame ones; the method was immunoSEQ multiplex PCR. The sample holds 150,000 to 200,000 clones, just over 90% seen once. Trimming took 4 bases from V and 5 from J, leaving 15 bases between them. Germline V gives CDR1 MNHEY, CDR2 SVGAGI. CDR3 length: 14 amino acids. Sequencing used peripheral blood, obtained 28 days after the second AZD1222 dose. This rearrangement joins TRBV6-5 to TRBJ2-7, with D possibly TRBD2 on 6 matching bases. The receptor's source is an adult who received the AZD1222 COVID-19 vaccine. CDR3 residues: CASSSLSSGDEQYF. The DNA for the CDR3 is TGTGCCAGCAGTTCCCTTTCCTCGGGGGACGAGCAGTACTTC.